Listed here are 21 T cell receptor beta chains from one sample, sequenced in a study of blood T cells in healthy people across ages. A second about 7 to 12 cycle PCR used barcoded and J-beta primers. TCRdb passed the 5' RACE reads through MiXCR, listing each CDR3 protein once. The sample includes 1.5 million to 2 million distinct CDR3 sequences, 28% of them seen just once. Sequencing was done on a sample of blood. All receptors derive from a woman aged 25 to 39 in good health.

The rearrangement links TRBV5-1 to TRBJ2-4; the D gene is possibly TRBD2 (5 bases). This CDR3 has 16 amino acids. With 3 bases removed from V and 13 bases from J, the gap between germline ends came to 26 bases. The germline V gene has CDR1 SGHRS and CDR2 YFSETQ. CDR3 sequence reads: CASSSAQRRNTGEQYF. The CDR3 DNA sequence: TGCGCCAGCAGCTCAGCCCAGCGTCGCAACACCGGGGAGCAGTACTTC.

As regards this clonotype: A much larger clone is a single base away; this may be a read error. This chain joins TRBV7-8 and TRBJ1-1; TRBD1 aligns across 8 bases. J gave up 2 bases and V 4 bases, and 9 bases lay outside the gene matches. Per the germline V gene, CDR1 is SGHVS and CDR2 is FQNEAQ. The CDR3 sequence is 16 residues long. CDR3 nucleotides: TGTGCCAGCAGCTCCCGGGACAGGAGATCTAACACTGAAGCTTTCTTT. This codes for CASSSRDRRSNTEAFF. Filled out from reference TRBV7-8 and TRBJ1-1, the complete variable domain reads GAGVSQSPRYKVAKRGQDVALRCDPISGHVSLFWYQQALGQGPEFLTYFQNEAQLDKSGLPSDRFFAERPEGSVSTLKIQRTQQEDSAVYLCASSSRDRRSNTEAFFGQGTRLTVV.

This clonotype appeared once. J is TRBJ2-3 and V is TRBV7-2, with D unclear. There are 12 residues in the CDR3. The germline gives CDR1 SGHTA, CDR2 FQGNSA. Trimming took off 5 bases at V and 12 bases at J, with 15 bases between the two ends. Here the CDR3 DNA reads TGTGCCAGCAGCCTAGTGACAATTGAACAGTATTTT. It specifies CASSLVTIEQYF.

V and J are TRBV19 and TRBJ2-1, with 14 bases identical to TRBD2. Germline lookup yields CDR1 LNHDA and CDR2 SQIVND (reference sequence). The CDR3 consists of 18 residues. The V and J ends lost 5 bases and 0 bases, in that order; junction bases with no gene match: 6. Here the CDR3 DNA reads TGTGCCAGTAGTTTGAGACTAGCGGGGGGGAGCTCCTACAATGAGCAGTTCTTC. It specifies CASSLRLAGGSSYNEQFF. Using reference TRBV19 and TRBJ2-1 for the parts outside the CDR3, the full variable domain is DGGITQSPKYLFRKEGQNVTLSCEQNLNHDAMYWYRQDPGQGLRLIYYSQIVNDFQKGDIAEGYSVSREKKESFPLTVTSAQKNPTAFYLCASSLRLAGGSSYNEQFFGPGTRLTVL.

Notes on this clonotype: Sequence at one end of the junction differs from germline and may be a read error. The CDR3 is CSGEGNFYEQYF. The DNA of the CDR3 is TGCAGCGGTGAAGGGAATTTCTACGAGCAGTACTTC. The V and J genes are TRBV29-1 and TRBJ2-7; D remains ambiguous. The CDR3 loop spans 12 amino acids. Germline V gene lookup returns CDR1 SQVTM and CDR2 ANQGSEA.

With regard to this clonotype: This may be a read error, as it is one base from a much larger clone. CDR3 region: CASGQGLAEYNEQFF. CDR3 DNA sequence: TGTGCTAGTGGTCAGGGACTAGCGGAATACAATGAGCAGTTCTTC. This chain uses TRBV12-5 with TRBJ2-1, with 11 bases matching TRBD2. The CDR3 sequence is 15 residues long. V lost 5 bases and J lost 4; bases outside the gene matches: 4. Germline V CDR1 and CDR2: LGHNT, FRNRAP. Combining the CDR3 with reference TRBV12-5 and TRBJ2-1 gives the whole variable domain DARVTQTPRHKVTEMGQEVTMRCQPILGHNTVFWYRQTMMQGLELLAYFRNRAPLDDSGMPKDRFSAEMPDATLATLKIQPSEPRDSAVYFCASGQGLAEYNEQFFGPGTRLTVL.

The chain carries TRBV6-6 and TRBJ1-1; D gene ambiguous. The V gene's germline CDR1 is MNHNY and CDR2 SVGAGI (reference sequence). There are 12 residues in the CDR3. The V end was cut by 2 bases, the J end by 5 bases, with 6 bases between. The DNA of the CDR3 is TGTGCCAGCAGTTACCCGGAGACTGAAGCTTTCTTT. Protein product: CASSYPETEAFF.

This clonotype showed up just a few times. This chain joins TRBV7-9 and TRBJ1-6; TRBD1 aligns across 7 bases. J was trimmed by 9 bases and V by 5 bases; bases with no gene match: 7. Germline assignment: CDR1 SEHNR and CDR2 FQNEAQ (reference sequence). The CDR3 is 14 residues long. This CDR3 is CASSPTGDGSPLHF. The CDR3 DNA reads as TGTGCCAGCAGCCCTACAGGGGACGGTTCACCCCTCCACTTT.

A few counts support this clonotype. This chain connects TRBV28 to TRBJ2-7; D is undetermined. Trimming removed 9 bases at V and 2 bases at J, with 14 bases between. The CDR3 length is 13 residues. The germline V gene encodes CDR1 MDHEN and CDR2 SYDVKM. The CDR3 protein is CASLEPDTYEQYF. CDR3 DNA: TGTGCCAGTCTCGAGCCCGACACCTACGAGCAGTACTTC.

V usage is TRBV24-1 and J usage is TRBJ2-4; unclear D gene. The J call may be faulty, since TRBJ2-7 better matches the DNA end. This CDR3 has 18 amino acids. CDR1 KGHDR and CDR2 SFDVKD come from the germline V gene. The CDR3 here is CATSDPFRVVHISYEQYF. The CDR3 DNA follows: TGTGCCACCAGTGACCCCTTCCGAGTGGTCCATATCTCCTACGAGCAGTACTTC.

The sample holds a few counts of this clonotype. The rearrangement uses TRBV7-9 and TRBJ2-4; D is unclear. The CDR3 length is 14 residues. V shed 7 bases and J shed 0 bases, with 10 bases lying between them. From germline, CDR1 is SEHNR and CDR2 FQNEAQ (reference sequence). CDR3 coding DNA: TGTGCCAGCAACCAGGAGAGAGCCAAAAACATTCAGTACTTC. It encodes CASNQERAKNIQYF.

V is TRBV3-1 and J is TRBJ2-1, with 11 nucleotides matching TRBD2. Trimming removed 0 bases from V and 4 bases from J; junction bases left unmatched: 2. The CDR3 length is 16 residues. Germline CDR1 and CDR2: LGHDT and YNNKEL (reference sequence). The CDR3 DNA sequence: TGTGCCAGCAGCCAAGATAGCGGGGGGGTGTACAATGAGCAGTTCTTC. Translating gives CASSQDSGGVYNEQFF.

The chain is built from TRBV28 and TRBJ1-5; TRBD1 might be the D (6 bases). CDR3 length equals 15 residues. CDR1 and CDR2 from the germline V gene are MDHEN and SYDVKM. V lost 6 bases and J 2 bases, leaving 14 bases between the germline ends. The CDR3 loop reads CASSPRGRGNQPQHF. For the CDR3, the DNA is TGTGCCAGCAGCCCCCGGGGGCGCGGCAATCAGCCCCAGCATTTT. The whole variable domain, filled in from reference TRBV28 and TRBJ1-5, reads DVKVTQSSRYLVKRTGEKVFLECVQDMDHENMFWYRQDPGLGLRLIYFSYDVKMKEKGDIPEGYSVSREKKERFSLILESASTNQTSMYLCASSPRGRGNQPQHFGDGTRLSIL.

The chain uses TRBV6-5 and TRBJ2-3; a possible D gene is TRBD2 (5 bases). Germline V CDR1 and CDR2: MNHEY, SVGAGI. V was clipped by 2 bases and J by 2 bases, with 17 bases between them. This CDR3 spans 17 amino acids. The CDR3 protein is CASSYGGPNGFTDTQYF. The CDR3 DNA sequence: TGTGCCAGCAGTTACGGAGGTCCTAACGGTTTCACAGATACGCAGTATTTT.

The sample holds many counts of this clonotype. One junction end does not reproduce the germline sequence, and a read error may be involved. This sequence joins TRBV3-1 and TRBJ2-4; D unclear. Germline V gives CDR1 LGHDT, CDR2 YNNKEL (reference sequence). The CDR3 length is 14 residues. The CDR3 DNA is TGCGCCAGCAGCCAGCTCTTAGCCAAAAACATTCAGTACTTC. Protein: CASSQLLAKNIQYF.

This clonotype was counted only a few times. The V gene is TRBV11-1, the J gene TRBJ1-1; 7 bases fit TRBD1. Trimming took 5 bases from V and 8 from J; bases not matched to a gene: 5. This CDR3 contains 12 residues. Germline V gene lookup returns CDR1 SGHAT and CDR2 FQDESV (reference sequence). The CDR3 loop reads CASSLTGVEAFF. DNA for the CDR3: TGTGCCAGCAGCCTAACAGGGGTGGAAGCTTTCTTT.

Here the CDR3 reads CAGSRGGETQYF. CDR3 in DNA: TGTGCCGGTTCAAGGGGCGGGGAGACCCAGTACTTC. V gene TRBV25-1 combines with J gene TRBJ2-5; D tentatively fits TRBD1 or TRBD2 (5 bases each). The CDR3 has 12 amino acids. The ends were cut back, 11 bases at V and 5 bases at J, with 15 bases in the middle. CDR1 is MGHDK and CDR2 is SYGVNS in the germline V gene.

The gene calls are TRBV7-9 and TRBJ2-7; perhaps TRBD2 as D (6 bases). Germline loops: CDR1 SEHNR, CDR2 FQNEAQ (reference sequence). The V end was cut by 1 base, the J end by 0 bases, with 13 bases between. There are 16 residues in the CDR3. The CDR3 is CASSLGVSGLSYEQYF. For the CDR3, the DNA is TGTGCCAGCAGCTTAGGGGTTAGCGGTCTCTCCTACGAGCAGTACTTC. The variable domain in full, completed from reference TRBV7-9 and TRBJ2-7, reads DTGVSQNPRHKITKRGQNVTFRCDPISEHNRLYWYRQTLGQGPEFLTYFQNEAQLEKSRLLSDRFSAERPKGSFSTLEIQRTEQGDSAMYLCASSLGVSGLSYEQYFGPGTRLTVT.

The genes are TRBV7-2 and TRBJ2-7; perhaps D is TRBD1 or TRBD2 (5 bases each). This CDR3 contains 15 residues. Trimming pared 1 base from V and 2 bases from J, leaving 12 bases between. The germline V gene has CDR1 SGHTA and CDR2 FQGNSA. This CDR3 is CASSLGRDGPYEQYF. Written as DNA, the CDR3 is TGTGCCAGCAGCTTAGGTCGGGACGGACCCTACGAGCAGTACTTC.

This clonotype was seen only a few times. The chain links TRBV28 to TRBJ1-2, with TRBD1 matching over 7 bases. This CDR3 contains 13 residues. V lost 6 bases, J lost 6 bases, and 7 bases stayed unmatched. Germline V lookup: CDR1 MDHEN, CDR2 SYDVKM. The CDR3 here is CASSPGQPHGYTF. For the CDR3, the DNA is TGTGCCAGCAGCCCGGGACAGCCACATGGCTACACCTTC.

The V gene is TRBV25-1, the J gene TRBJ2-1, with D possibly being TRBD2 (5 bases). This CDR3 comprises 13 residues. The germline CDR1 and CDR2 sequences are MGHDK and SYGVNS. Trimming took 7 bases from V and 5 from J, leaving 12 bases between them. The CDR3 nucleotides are TGTGCCAGCATTGGGAGCACGGACAATGAGCAGTTCTTC. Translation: CASIGSTDNEQFF.